Listed below are T cell receptor beta chains from one sample, sequenced in a study of beta chain features in type 1 diabetes. The method was immunoSEQ multiplex PCR; TCRdb's version includes in-frame clones alone and lacks a portion of them. The table has about 260,000 clones, roughly 20% seen once. Sequencing was done on a sample of naive CD4+ T cells from blood. The receptors here all came from a woman aged 40 to 55 with type 1 diabetes. Both conserved end residues are part of each CDR3. A D gene is named only where the DNA matches it firmly. Clone size is not always given. Where it is, it says once, few, many or a class for expanded clones.

D | size | J | V | length | DNA | CDR3
. | . | TRBJ2-7 | TRBV4-1 | 15 | TGCGCCAGCAGCCAAGATTGGTCAGTTTCCTACGAGCAGTACTTC | CASSQDWSVSYEQYF
. | few | TRBJ1-6 | TRBV4-3 | 16 | TGCGCCAGCAGCCCGTGGTTACAGTTCTATAATTCACCCCTCCACTTT | CASSPWLQFYNSPLHF
. | . | TRBJ2-5 | TRBV7-2 | 14 | TGTGCCAGCAGCTTAGTTTTTGCGGGAGAGACCCAGTACTTC | CASSLVFAGETQYF
TRBD2 | few | TRBJ2-2 | TRBV6-6 | 16 | TGTGCCAGCAGTTCCAGCTTAGCGGGAGAAGGCTGGGAGCTGTTTTTT | CASSSSLAGEGWELFF
TRBD1 | . | TRBJ1-5 | TRBV19 | 14 | TGTGCCAGTAGTGGACAGGGAGGCAATCAGCCCCAGCATTTT | CASSGQGGNQPQHF
TRBD1 | . | TRBJ1-1 | TRBV5-6 | 12 | TGTGCCAGCAGCGTGGGGACAGCTGAAGCTTTCTTT | CASSVGTAEAFF
. | few | TRBJ1-6 | TRBV9 | 15 | TGTGCCAGCAGCCCCCGGGGGTCCTATAATTCACCCCTCCACTTT | CASSPRGSYNSPLHF
. | . | TRBJ2-3 | TRBV11-2 | 13 | TGTGCCAGCAGCTCCCACTCGGTAGATACGCAGTATTTT | CASSSHSVDTQYF
. | . | TRBJ2-3 | TRBV5-1 | 13 | TGCGCCAGCAGCCCATCCTACACAGATACGCAGTATTTT | CASSPSYTDTQYF
. | . | TRBJ2-1 | TRBV4-2 | 16 | TGTGCCAGCAGCCAAGAAGCCCTCGACTTCGCCAATGAGCAGTTCTTC | CASSQEALDFANEQFF